This T cell receptor (beta chain) stems from a study of T cell repertoires in cytomegalovirus infection. On the study more broadly: Signatures in public TCR beta sequences pointed to both CMV infection and matching HLA type.

CDR1 is KGHDR, CDR2 SFDVKD, per germline. This CDR3 region has 18 residues. The germline V and J ends were trimmed by 2 bases and 2 bases, with 19 bases remaining between them. This clonotype was seen only a few times. Its antigen remains unidentified. TCRdb redid the calling of the reads with MiXCR, one entry per CDR3 protein. This sample has roughly 78,000 distinct CDR3 sequences, with 35% to 45% found just once. V is TRBV24-1 and J is TRBJ2-3, with TRBD2 as a possible D gene (7 bases). The sample here was CD8+ T cells from cultured PBMCs, taken from culture after CMV antigen stimulation. The sequence was collected from a human donor in good health (CMV status not recorded). Some clones in this sample may be carry-over from other donors' samples. For the CDR3, the DNA is TGTGCCACCAGTGATTGGGGCTATGGGGGGGCCGACACAGATACGCAGTATTTT. This translates into CATSDWGYGGADTDTQYF.